The 30 T cell receptor beta chains below all came from one sample that was sequenced in a study of T cell repertoires in cytomegalovirus infection. TCRdb processed the reads anew with MiXCR; each CDR3 protein has one entry. This sample has a few hundred thousand distinct CDR3 sequences; 17% occur once, and the top ten carry around half. The specimen sequenced was CD8+ T cells from PBMCs. These receptors all stem from a human donor in good health (CMV status not recorded). Some clones in this sample may be carry-over from other donors' samples.

V usage is TRBV29-1 and J usage is TRBJ2-7, with D perhaps TRBD1 or TRBD2 (6 bases each). The ends were cut back, 2 bases at V and 2 bases at J, with 13 bases in the middle. CDR1 and CDR2 from the germline V gene are SQVTM and ANQGSEA. The CDR3 has 14 amino acids. CDR3 nucleotides: TGCAGCGTTGAAATCCTAGGGGGGACCTACGAGCAGTACTTC. It yields the protein CSVEILGGTYEQYF.

This chain joins TRBV29-1 and TRBJ1-2, with 9 bases lining up with TRBD1. Germline-derived CDR1 and CDR2 are SQVTM and ANQGSEA. The CDR3 loop spans 14 amino acids. V shed 3 bases, J shed 4 bases, and the junction held 6 bases outside the gene matches. This CDR3 is CSVDYRGLGYGYTF. In DNA form, the CDR3 reads TGCAGCGTTGATTACAGGGGGCTGGGCTATGGCTACACCTTC.

There are many counts of this clonotype. This sequence joins TRBV28 and TRBJ2-3; TRBD1 aligns across 8 bases. Germline V CDR1 and CDR2: MDHEN, SYDVKM. This CDR3 spans 14 amino acids. With 10 bases clipped from V and 6 bases from J, the junction kept 12 bases outside the gene matches. The CDR3 loop reads CAIHRDRIPDTQYF. The CDR3 DNA reads TGTGCCATTCACCGGGACAGGATTCCGGATACGCAGTATTTT.

The V and J genes are TRBV6-6 and TRBJ1-5; D might be TRBD1 (5 bases). V lost 5 bases and J lost 6, with 14 bases in between. CDR1 is MNHNY and CDR2 is SVGAGI in the germline V gene (reference sequence). This CDR3 contains 14 residues. CDR3 in amino acids: CASSHGGEGQPQHF. CDR3 nucleotides: TGTGCCAGCAGTCACGGGGGGGAAGGTCAGCCCCAGCATTTT.

The genes are TRBV9 and TRBJ2-1, with 12 bases lining up with TRBD2. The germline CDR1 and CDR2 sequences are SGDLS and YYNGEE. The CDR3 consists of 16 residues. V trimming: 3 bases; J trimming: 4 bases; junction bases outside the gene matches: 5. CDR3: CASSALTSGGYNEQFF. The CDR3 DNA follows: TGTGCCAGCAGCGCACTTACTAGCGGGGGGTACAATGAGCAGTTCTTC. The full variable domain, completed using reference TRBV9 and TRBJ2-1, is DSGVTQTPKHLITATGQRVTLRCSPRSGDLSVYWYQQSLDQGLQFLIQYYNGEERAKGNILERFSAQQFPDLHSELNLSSLELGDSALYFCASSALTSGGYNEQFFGPGTRLTVL.

This clonotype was detected many times. The rearrangement links TRBV18 to TRBJ1-4; D gene unclear. The germline gives CDR1 KGHSH, CDR2 LQKENI. V dropped 2 bases and J dropped 5 bases, with 6 bases sitting between them. The length of the CDR3 is 13 residues. CDR3 in amino acids: CASSPGPNEKLFF. The DNA for the CDR3 is TGTGCCAGCTCACCAGGACCAAATGAAAAACTGTTTTTT.

This chain joins TRBV4-1 and TRBJ1-2; 9 nucleotides agree with TRBD1. The CDR3 has 15 amino acids. V lost 1 base to trimming and J lost 6 bases; unmatched junction nucleotides: 6. Germline V gene sequence: CDR1 MGHRA, CDR2 YSYEKL. The CDR3 DNA sequence: TGCGCCAGCAGCCAAGTCCGGGACAGGGCCCATGGCTACACCTTC. Translating it yields CASSQVRDRAHGYTF.

This sequence joins TRBV7-8 and TRBJ1-5; D remains ambiguous. The germline V gene encodes CDR1 SGHVS and CDR2 FQNEAQ. This CDR3 has 13 amino acids. V lost 2 bases and J lost 8, with 10 bases in between. CDR3 residues: CASSLLGSEPQHF. The CDR3 nucleotides are TGTGCCAGCAGCTTATTGGGCTCCGAGCCCCAGCATTTT.

V and J are TRBV5-6 and TRBJ2-1; no clear D. CDR3 length: 12 residues. CDR1 and CDR2 (germline): SGHDT, YYEEEE. Deletions cut 0 bases from V and 9 bases from J, with 7 bases between. DNA for the CDR3: TGTGCCAGCAGCTTGGAGGAGAGTGAGCAGTTCTTC. This encodes CASSLEESEQFF. The entire variable domain, with the rest obtained from reference TRBV5-6 and TRBJ2-1, is as follows: DAGVTQSPTHLIKTRGQQVTLRCSPKSGHDTVSWYQQALGQGPQFIFQYYEEEERQRGNFPDRFSGHQFPNYSSELNVNALLLGDSALYLCASSLEESEQFFGPGTRLTVL.

The chain is built from TRBV7-9 and TRBJ2-1; TRBD1 is a possible D gene (7 bases). CDR1 SEHNR and CDR2 FQNEAQ come from the germline V gene (reference sequence). CDR3 length: 15 amino acids. V shed 5 bases and J shed 3 bases, with 14 bases lying between them. CDR3 residues: CASSRRRDSYNEQFF. The CDR3, as DNA: TGTGCCAGCAGCCGTAGGCGGGACAGCTACAATGAGCAGTTCTTC.

This clonotype was seen only a few times. The rearrangement joins TRBV11-2 to TRBJ2-1, with unresolved D. Trimming removed 6 bases at V and 9 bases at J, with 12 bases between. This CDR3 is built from 12 residues. CDR1 SGHAT and CDR2 FQNNGV come from the germline V gene. This CDR3 is CASRHPPGEQFF. In nucleotides, the CDR3 is TGTGCCAGCAGGCATCCACCGGGTGAGCAGTTCTTC.

A note on this clonotype: An end of the junction differs from the germline gene, which may be a read error. J is TRBJ2-1 and V is TRBV29-1, with 7 bases aligning to TRBD2. Looked up from germline, CDR1 is SQVTM and CDR2 is ANQGSEA. The CDR3 is 11 amino acids. CDR3 DNA: TGCAGCGTTTATGGGGGGGTTGAGCAGATCTTC. Translated: CSVYGGVEQIF.

A few counts support this clonotype. The chain recombines TRBV5-1 with TRBJ1-1; D remains ambiguous. Germline CDR1 and CDR2: SGHRS and YFSETQ. This CDR3 has 14 residues. Trimming left V 1 base short and J 6 bases short, with 13 bases between. The DNA for the CDR3 is TGCGCCAGCAGCTTGTCGGGGTGGGGTCCTGAAGCTTTCTTT. It codes for CASSLSGWGPEAFF.

V is TRBV28 and J is TRBJ2-1; 7 bases match TRBD1. Germline CDR1 is MDHEN and CDR2 is SYDVKM. The trim removed 5 bases at V and 7 bases at J, leaving 11 bases unmatched. CDR3 length equals 15 residues. CDR3 sequence: CASSPTETGFNEQFF. The CDR3 coding sequence is TGTGCCAGCAGTCCCACCGAGACAGGGTTTAATGAGCAGTTCTTC.

This clonotype was observed a few times. The CDR3 reads CASNSGGSTDTQYF. The DNA of the CDR3 is TGTGCCAGCAATAGCGGGGGTAGCACAGATACGCAGTATTTT. This chain links TRBV6-2 or TRBV6-3 with TRBJ2-3; 9 positions match TRBD2. The CDR3 runs 14 residues. Trimming took 7 bases from V and 0 from J; bases not matched to a gene: 2. CDR1 and CDR2 from the germline V gene are MNHEY and SVGEGT.

The V call is TRBV4-3, the J call TRBJ2-7; D perhaps matches TRBD2 (7 bases). The V gene lost 0 bases and the J gene lost 2 bases, with 11 bases spanning the gap. Germline loops: CDR1 LGHNA, CDR2 YSLEER. The CDR3 has 15 residues. The CDR3, as DNA: TGCGCCAGCAGCCAAGATCGGGGGGCACCCTACGAGCAGTACTTC. Its translation is CASSQDRGAPYEQYF.

This clonotype has more than one count but fewer than ten. Written as DNA, the CDR3 is TGTGCCAGCAGTTTAGCGCGGGACAGGGCCTACGAGCAGTACTTC. Its translation: CASSLARDRAYEQYF. J is TRBJ2-7 and V is TRBV12-3 or TRBV12-4; 9 bases are a match to TRBD1. V was clipped by 0 bases and J by 2 bases; unmatched bases: 2. CDR3 length: 15 residues.

The chain couples TRBV4-1 to TRBJ2-7; D is undetermined. V lost 0 bases and J 0 bases, leaving 6 bases between the germline ends. The CDR3 extends over 14 amino acids. Germline loops: CDR1 MGHRA, CDR2 YSYEKL. The CDR3 reads CASSQEVVSYEQYF. DNA of the CDR3: TGCGCCAGCAGCCAAGAGGTAGTCTCCTACGAGCAGTACTTC.

There are many counts of this clonotype. The genes are TRBV7-3 and TRBJ1-1, with a weak D call TRBD1 (6 bases). The CDR3 is 15 residues long. Per the germline V gene, CDR1 is SGHTA and CDR2 is FQGTGA. V was cut by 2 bases and J by 4 bases, with 14 bases left in between. CDR3 DNA: TGTGCCAGCAGCTTATCAGGCAGGGGAGCCACTGAAGCTTTCTTT. Residues: CASSLSGRGATEAFF.

This rearrangement joins TRBV12-3 or TRBV12-4 to TRBJ1-2, with 10 bases identical to TRBD1. The CDR3 contains 15 residues. Losses at the gene ends were 5 bases for V and 8 bases for J; bases not matched to a gene: 11. CDR3 region: CASSQLGTGAGGYTF. In DNA form, the CDR3 reads TGTGCCAGCAGTCAGCTCGGGACAGGGGCGGGCGGCTACACCTTC.

This clonotype was counted at least ten times. This rearrangement joins TRBV29-1 to TRBJ2-3; D is perhaps TRBD2 (6 bases). In germline, CDR1 is SQVTM, CDR2 ANQGSEA. The germline V and J ends were trimmed by 0 bases and 0 bases, with 10 bases remaining between them. This CDR3 comprises 15 residues. The CDR3 sequence is CSVEDLGTSTDTQYF. In DNA form, the CDR3 reads TGCAGCGTTGAAGATCTCGGGACTAGCACAGATACGCAGTATTTT.

In its sample, this clonotype was seen a few times. This chain connects TRBV6-1 to TRBJ1-1; 7 nucleotides match TRBD1. Germline V gene sequence: CDR1 MNHNS, CDR2 SASEGT. This CDR3 contains 14 residues. The ends lost 5 bases at V and 2 bases at J; junction bases unmatched: 5. CDR3 nucleotide sequence: TGTGCCAGCAGTACCGAGGGGGCTAACACTGAAGCTTTCTTT. Translation: CASSTEGANTEAFF.

The J gene is TRBJ2-7, the V gene TRBV2; perhaps D is TRBD1 or TRBD2 (5 bases each). V lost 2 bases, J lost 3 bases, and 11 bases lay in between. From germline, CDR1 is SNHLY and CDR2 FYNNEI. The CDR3 extends over 14 amino acids. The CDR3 bases are TGTGCCAGCAGTGAACCCGTTGGGGGCTACGAGCAGTACTTC. Its translation: CASSEPVGGYEQYF.

This clonotype was observed a few times. The chain recombines TRBV27 with TRBJ2-3; 13 nucleotides agree with TRBD2. The CDR3 consists of 17 residues. Looked up from germline, CDR1 is MNHEY and CDR2 is SMNVEV (reference sequence). Trimming removed 5 bases from V and 2 bases from J; junction bases left unmatched: 7. CDR3 coding DNA: TGTGCCAGCAGTCAACGGACTAGCGGGGGCCCCACAGATACGCAGTATTTT. Translated, it gives CASSQRTSGGPTDTQYF.

This clonotype was recorded a few times. The V gene is TRBV6-6, the J gene TRBJ2-3; 9 positions match TRBD2. The CDR3 contains 15 residues. V dropped 1 base and J dropped 5; count of bases not matched to a gene: 4. In germline, CDR1 is MNHNY, CDR2 SVGAGI (reference sequence). The DNA for the CDR3 is TGTGCCAGCAGTTACTGGGATAGCGGGGGAGATACGCAGTATTTT. Residues: CASSYWDSGGDTQYF.

This clonotype was seen a handful of times. The chain joins TRBV6-1 to TRBJ2-1, with D possibly TRBD1 on 6 matching bases. Germline CDR1 and CDR2: MNHNS and SASEGT. The CDR3 consists of 13 residues. V was cut by 8 bases and J by 6 bases, with 14 bases left in between. The CDR3 region is CASRDTTINEQFF. CDR3 DNA sequence: TGTGCCAGCCGGGACACAACGATCAATGAGCAGTTCTTC.

This clonotype was seen repeatedly, ten times or more. The chain has TRBV7-9 and TRBJ2-7, with no clear D. Between the trimmed V and J ends, which lost 5 bases and 2 bases, there was a span of 13 bases. CDR1 and CDR2 (germline): SEHNR, FQNEAQ (reference sequence). CDR3 size: 14 residues. As DNA, the CDR3 is TGTGCCAGCAGCATTACCCCCAGGACCTACGAGCAGTACTTC. Protein product: CASSITPRTYEQYF.

This clonotype has a count of ten or more. This sequence joins TRBV11-2 and TRBJ2-4; a possible D gene is TRBD1 (6 bases). Germline V gives CDR1 SGHAT, CDR2 FQNNGV. This CDR3 contains 14 residues. Trimming removed 5 bases from V and 5 bases from J, with 13 bases in between. CDR3 region: CASSDSGHQNIQYF. CDR3 in DNA: TGTGCCAGCAGCGATTCGGGACACCAAAACATTCAGTACTTC.

This clonotype was detected ten times or more. The chain combines TRBV7-2 with TRBJ2-7, with D perhaps given as TRBD1 or TRBD2 (5 bases each). CDR3 length: 13 amino acids. The V gene lost 5 bases and the J gene lost 6 bases, with 14 bases spanning the gap. The germline V gene encodes CDR1 SGHTA and CDR2 FQGNSA. In DNA form, the CDR3 reads TGTGCCAGCAGCCCGGGACCAGCGACCGAGCAGTACTTC. This gives the protein CASSPGPATEQYF. The variable domain in full, completed from reference TRBV7-2 and TRBJ2-7, reads GAGVSQSPSNKVTEKGKDVELRCDPISGHTALYWYRQSLGQGLEFLIYFQGNSAPDKSGLPSDRFSAERTGGSVSTLTIQRTQQEDSAVYLCASSPGPATEQYFGPGTRLTVT.

CDR3 sequence (DNA): TGTGCCAGTAGTTCCCGGGACTATGAGAATCAGCCCCAGCATTTT. It is translated as CASSSRDYENQPQHF. The chain links TRBV19 to TRBJ1-5, with D possibly TRBD1 on 5 matching bases. Germline V lookup: CDR1 LNHDA, CDR2 SQIVND (reference sequence). The CDR3 consists of 15 residues. V gave up 5 bases and J gave up 4 bases, with 15 bases separating them.